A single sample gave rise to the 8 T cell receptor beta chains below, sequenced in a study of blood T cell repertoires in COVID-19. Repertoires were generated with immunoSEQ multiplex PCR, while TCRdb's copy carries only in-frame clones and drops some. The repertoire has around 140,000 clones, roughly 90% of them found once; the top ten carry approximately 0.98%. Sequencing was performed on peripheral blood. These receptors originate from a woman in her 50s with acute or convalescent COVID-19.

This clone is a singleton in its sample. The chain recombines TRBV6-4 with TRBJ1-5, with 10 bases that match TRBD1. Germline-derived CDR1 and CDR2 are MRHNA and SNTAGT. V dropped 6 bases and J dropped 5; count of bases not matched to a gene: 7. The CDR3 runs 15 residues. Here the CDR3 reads CASSLPGQGHQPQHF. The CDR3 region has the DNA TGTGCCAGCAGCCTCCCGGGACAGGGGCATCAGCCCCAGCATTTT.

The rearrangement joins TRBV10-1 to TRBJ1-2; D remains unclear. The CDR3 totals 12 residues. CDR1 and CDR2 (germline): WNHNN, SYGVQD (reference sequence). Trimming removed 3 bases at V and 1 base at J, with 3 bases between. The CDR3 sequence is CASSDSNYGYTF. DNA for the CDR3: TGCGCCAGCAGTGACAGTAACTATGGCTACACCTTC.

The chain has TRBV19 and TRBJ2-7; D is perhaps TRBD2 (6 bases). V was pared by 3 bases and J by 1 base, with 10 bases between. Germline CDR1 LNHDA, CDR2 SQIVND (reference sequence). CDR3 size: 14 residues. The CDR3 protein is CASSIRDSSYEQYF. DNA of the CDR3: TGTGCCAGTAGTATTAGGGACTCATCCTACGAGCAGTACTTC.

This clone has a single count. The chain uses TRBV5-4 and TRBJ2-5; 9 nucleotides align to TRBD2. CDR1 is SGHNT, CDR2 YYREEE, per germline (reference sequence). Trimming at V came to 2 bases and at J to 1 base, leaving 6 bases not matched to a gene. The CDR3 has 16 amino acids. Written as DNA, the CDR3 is TGTGCCAGCAGCTTTCGCCCTAGCGGGACCCAAGAGACCCAGTACTTC. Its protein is CASSFRPSGTQETQYF.

The CDR3 loop reads CASSSPGDRAYGYTF. The CDR3 DNA sequence: TGTGCCAGCAGCTCCCCCGGCGACAGGGCCTATGGCTACACCTTC. The chain joins TRBV13 to TRBJ1-2; TRBD1 matches 7 bases. The CDR3 is 15 residues long. Germline V gives CDR1 PRHDT, CDR2 FYEKMQ (reference sequence). Trimming removed 4 bases from V and 4 bases from J; junction bases left unmatched: 9.

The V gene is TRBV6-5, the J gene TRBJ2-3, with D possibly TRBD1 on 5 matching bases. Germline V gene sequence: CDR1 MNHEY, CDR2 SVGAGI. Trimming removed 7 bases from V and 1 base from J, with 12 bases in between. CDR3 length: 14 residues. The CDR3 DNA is TGTGCCAGCAATCGGGTAGGGGGCACAGATACGCAGTATTTT. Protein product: CASNRVGGTDTQYF.

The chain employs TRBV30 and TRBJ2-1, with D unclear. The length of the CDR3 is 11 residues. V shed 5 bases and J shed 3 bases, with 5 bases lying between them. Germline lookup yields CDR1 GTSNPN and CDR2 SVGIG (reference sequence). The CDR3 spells CAWGNYNEQFF. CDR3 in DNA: TGTGCCTGGGGCAACTACAATGAGCAGTTCTTC.

The CDR3 is CASSGTGSYGYTF. In DNA form, the CDR3 reads TGTGCCAGCAGCGGGACAGGTTCGTATGGCTACACCTTC. This sequence joins TRBV27 and TRBJ1-2; 8 positions match TRBD1. This CDR3 contains 13 residues. CDR1 is MNHEY and CDR2 is SMNVEV in the germline V gene (reference sequence). With V trimmed by 6 bases and J by 5 bases, 5 bases remained unmatched.